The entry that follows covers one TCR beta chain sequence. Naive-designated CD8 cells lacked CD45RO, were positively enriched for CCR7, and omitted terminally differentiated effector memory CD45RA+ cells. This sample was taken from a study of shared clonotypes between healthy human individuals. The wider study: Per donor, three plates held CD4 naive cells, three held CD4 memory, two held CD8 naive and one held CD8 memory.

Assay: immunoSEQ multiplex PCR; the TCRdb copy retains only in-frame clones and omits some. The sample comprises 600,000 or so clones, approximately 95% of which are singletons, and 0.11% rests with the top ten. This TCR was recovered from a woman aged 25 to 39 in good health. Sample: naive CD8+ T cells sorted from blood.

In DNA form, the CDR3 reads TGTGCCAGCAGCCAAGCAAGGGGACAGAGTAATGAAAAACTGTTTTTT. This codes for CASSQARGQSNEKLFF. The rearrangement links TRBV4-2 to TRBJ1-4; 7 bases are shared with TRBD1. Germline CDR1 is LGHNA and CDR2 is YNFKEQ. Losses at the gene ends were 1 base for V and 4 bases for J; bases not matched to a gene: 6. This CDR3 has 16 amino acids.